This T cell receptor beta chain derives from a study of radiation and T cells in renal cell carcinoma. Time point: baseline pretreatment blood. As for treatment: 15 Gy SBRT to primary tumor, nephrectomy 4 weeks later. Clear cell pathology was present in this patient's renal cell carcinoma. TCRdb keeps only in-frame clones here, not all; method: immunoSEQ multiplex PCR. The sample carries roughly 150,000 clones, around 90% recorded once. This specimen consisted of blood, obtained from a patient whose treatment included radiotherapy and nephrectomy. The TCR originated in a woman between 65 and 79 years old with renal cell carcinoma.

The CDR3 loop reads CASSVAGQGSGYTF. The DNA for the CDR3 is TGTGCCAGCAGCGTAGCAGGACAGGGATCCGGCTACACCTTC. V usage is TRBV9 and J usage is TRBJ1-2; the match to TRBD1 covers 8 bases. The V segment lost 0 bases and the J segment 8 bases; nucleotides outside the gene matches: 6. Per the germline V gene, CDR1 is SGDLS and CDR2 is YYNGEE. CDR3 length: 14 residues.